These 18 T cell receptor beta chains were sequenced from one sample in a study of molecular identifiers for immune sequencing clone quantification. TCRdb re-called the PCR reads through MiXCR, storing one row per CDR3 protein. Seen here are a few hundred thousand distinct CDR3 sequences, roughly 23% observed once, and the top ten hold 0.7% to 1%. The sample consisted of naive CD8+ T cells from blood, with Jurkat cell RNA spiked in. Subset in this sample: FACS-sorted CD8+CD4-CCR7+CD45RA+ naive T cells. All receptors come from a human donor in good health. Some libraries in this study had Jurkat cell RNA spiked in.

The chain uses TRBV4-2 and TRBJ2-7; D gene uncertain. V lost 2 bases, J lost 5 bases, and 16 bases lay in between. CDR3 length: 15 residues. CDR1 LGHNA and CDR2 YNFKEQ come from the germline V gene. Here the CDR3 DNA reads TGTGCCAGCAGCCAAACCTTCTTGGGGTTCGACGAGCAGTACTTC. Translation: CASSQTFLGFDEQYF.

The rearrangement links TRBV2 to TRBJ1-4; tentatively, D is TRBD1 (6 bases). With 5 bases removed from V and 0 bases from J, the gap between germline ends came to 13 bases. CDR1 and CDR2 from the germline V gene are SNHLY and FYNNEI. This CDR3 is built from 16 residues. CDR3 nucleotide sequence: TGTGCCAGCAGTAGGACAGCAAAAACAACTAATGAAAAACTGTTTTTT. As protein: CASSRTAKTTNEKLFF.

On this clonotype itself: Given a much more abundant clone one base away, this may be a read error. The chain is built from TRBV4-1 and TRBJ2-5, with D uncertain. The germline CDR1 and CDR2 sequences are MGHRA and YSYEKL. V was trimmed by 4 bases and J by 5 bases, leaving 8 bases between them. The CDR3 loop spans 12 amino acids. CDR3 amino acids: CASSLDMETQYF. DNA of the CDR3: TGCGCCAGCAGCCTAGATATGGAGACCCAGTACTTC.

V usage is TRBV9 and J usage is TRBJ2-2; no firm D call. Germline CDR1 SGDLS, CDR2 YYNGEE. Trimming stripped 0 bases from V and 4 bases from J, with 4 bases between. The length of the CDR3 is 13 residues. The CDR3 nucleotides are TGTGCCAGCAGCGTAGTTGTCACCGGGGAGCTGTTTTTT. This gives the protein CASSVVVTGELFF.

Ten or more counts support this clonotype. The chain uses TRBV29-1 and TRBJ2-5, with TRBD1 as a possible D gene (6 bases). This CDR3 contains 14 residues. V dropped 3 bases and J dropped 2 bases, with 13 bases sitting between them. Germline values: CDR1 SQVTM, CDR2 ANQGSEA. CDR3: CSVEKQGRQETQYF. In DNA, the CDR3 is TGCAGCGTTGAGAAGCAGGGGCGTCAAGAGACCCAGTACTTC.

This clonotype was seen more than once but under ten times. J is TRBJ1-2 and V is TRBV4-1; no clear D. Germline loops: CDR1 MGHRA, CDR2 YSYEKL. The CDR3 spans 16 residues. The V end was cut by 0 bases, the J end by 2 bases, with 13 bases between. The CDR3 reads CASSQDPPSGNYGYTF. The CDR3 nucleotides read TGCGCCAGCAGCCAAGACCCCCCATCAGGAAACTATGGCTACACCTTC.

This clonotype was seen ten or more times. The chain uses TRBV5-1 and TRBJ2-6, with a weak D call TRBD1 (6 bases). In germline, CDR1 is SGHRS, CDR2 YFSETQ. The ends were cut back, 7 bases at V and 3 bases at J, with 20 bases in the middle. The CDR3 runs 17 residues. DNA of the CDR3: TGCGCCAGCCGACAGGACCGCGCTCTGAGTGGGGCCAACGTCCTGACTTTC. Translating gives CASRQDRALSGANVLTF.

This clonotype has a handful of counts. An end of the junction differs from the germline gene, which may be a read error. J is TRBJ2-1 and V is TRBV7-7; D unresolved. CDR3 length: 16 residues. Germline CDR1 and CDR2: SSHAT and FNYEAQ (reference sequence). CDR3 sequence (DNA): TGTGCCAGCAGCTTAGGCTTGTGGGCTTCCTTCAATGAGCAGTTCTTC. Protein: CASSLGLWASFNEQFF.

The V and J genes are TRBV11-2 and TRBJ2-1; D ambiguous. The CDR3 totals 10 residues. CDR1 and CDR2 (germline): SGHAT, FQNNGV. Between the trimmed V and J ends, which lost 8 bases and 11 bases, there was a span of 10 bases. The CDR3 loop reads CASSFGKQFF. DNA of the CDR3: TGTGCCAGCTCTTTCGGTAAGCAGTTCTTC.

This clonotype has only a few counts. V usage is TRBV7-4 and J usage is TRBJ1-4; D ambiguous. This CDR3 is built from 9 residues. Trimming took off 7 bases at V and 13 bases at J, with 7 bases between the two ends. The germline CDR1 and CDR2 sequences are SGHVT and SQSDAQ. The CDR3 nucleotides are TGTGCCAGCACCCCGGTACTGTTTTTT. Residues: CASTPVLFF.

As concerns this clonotype: A much more abundant neighbour one base away suggests this may be a read error. The V call is TRBV5-4, the J call TRBJ1-1; possibly TRBD1 for D (6 bases). CDR1 is SGHNT, CDR2 YYREEE, per germline (reference sequence). The CDR3 has 14 amino acids. CDR3 residues: CVSSITGSDTEAFF. The CDR3 nucleotides are TGTGTCAGCAGCATTACAGGGTCGGACACTGAAGCTTTCTTT.

This clonotype occurred many times. This chain joins TRBV5-1 and TRBJ2-5; 8 bases are a match to TRBD1. With V trimmed by 0 bases and J by 5 bases, 9 bases remained unmatched. Germline V gene lookup returns CDR1 SGHRS and CDR2 YFSETQ. This CDR3 spans 16 amino acids. DNA of the CDR3: TGCGCCAGCAGCTTGGCCCCCGGGACAGGCGGGGAGACCCAGTACTTC. It codes for CASSLAPGTGGETQYF.

This chain connects TRBV4-3 to TRBJ2-7; 11 bases are shared with TRBD2. With V trimmed by 0 bases and J by 0 bases, 4 bases remained unmatched. Germline CDR1 reads LGHNA; CDR2 reads YSLEER. The CDR3 totals 17 residues. CDR3 nucleotides: TGCGCCAGCAGCCAAGAAACCGGGACTAGCGGCTCCTACGAGCAGTACTTC. It codes for CASSQETGTSGSYEQYF.

Note on this clonotype: Given a much more abundant clone one base away, this may be a read error. This sequence joins TRBV14 and TRBJ2-7, with a weak D call TRBD1 (5 bases). Germline assignment: CDR1 SGHDN and CDR2 FVKESK. The V and J ends lost 1 base and 6 bases respectively, with 13 bases between them. The CDR3 is 14 amino acids. In nucleotides, the CDR3 is TGTGCCAGCAGCCAAGTGTCAGGGTACGCCGAGCAGTACTTC. Its protein is CASSQVSGYAEQYF.

This clonotype was observed at least ten times. The chain recombines TRBV7-6 with TRBJ2-3; D remains ambiguous. The CDR3 length is 13 residues. The V end was cut by 1 base, the J end by 4 bases, with 6 bases between. CDR1 is SGHVS, CDR2 FNYEAQ, per germline. CDR3 nucleotides: TGTGCCAGCAGCTTAGTTGGGCCAGATACGCAGTATTTT. Protein sequence: CASSLVGPDTQYF.

Note on this clonotype: Just one base apart from a much larger clone, this may be a read error. The V call is TRBV12-3 or TRBV12-4, the J call TRBJ2-7; maybe TRBD2 (6 bases). V lost 6 bases, J lost 1 base, and 16 bases lay in between. CDR3 length equals 15 residues. The CDR3 protein is CASRCSGANSYEQYF. The CDR3 region has the DNA TGTGCCAGCAGATGTAGCGGAGCGAATTCCTACGAGCAGTACTTC.

V usage is TRBV7-6 and J usage is TRBJ2-2; D unclear. V lost 1 base, J lost 8 bases, and 11 bases lay in between. Germline V gene data show CDR1 as SGHVS and CDR2 as FNYEAQ. The CDR3 is 14 residues long. This CDR3 reads CASSLEADRGELFF. The CDR3 DNA is TGTGCCAGCAGCTTAGAGGCGGATAGGGGGGAGCTGTTTTTT.

This clonotype appeared a few times. The V and J genes are TRBV6-1 and TRBJ2-3; D may match TRBD1 or TRBD2 (5 bases each). Trimming took 1 base from V and 2 from J, leaving 13 bases between them. The length of the CDR3 is 16 residues. The V gene's germline CDR1 is MNHNS and CDR2 SASEGT. The CDR3 DNA follows: TGTGCCAGCAGTGAAGAAGGGGCGGGCCCCACAGATACGCAGTATTTT. It encodes CASSEEGAGPTDTQYF.